This T cell receptor beta chain was identified in a study of OX40 agonist ivuxolimab in advanced cancers. Autoimmune disease history or systemic immunosuppression excluded patients. Collection of blood occurred at baseline, at cycle 4 day 1, and at cycle 7 day 1. The method was immunoSEQ multiplex PCR; TCRdb's version includes in-frame clones alone and lacks a portion of them. Altogether about 110,000 clones are present, approximately 90% being singletons, with the ten largest covering over 0.6%. This clone came up once. The J segment lost 6 bases and the V segment lost 3 bases, leaving 6 bases of the junction unmatched. Germline values: CDR1 SEHNR, CDR2 FQNEAQ (reference sequence). The CDR3 length is 14 residues.

The sample here was CD4+ or CD8+ T cells sorted from blood, taken in a trial of the OX40 agonist ivuxolimab. The receptor comes from an adult with an advanced solid tumor such as melanoma, head and neck, liver or kidney cancer. The J gene is TRBJ1-2, the V gene TRBV7-9; 8 bases match TRBD1. CDR3 in amino acids: CASSLDRVGNGYTF. The CDR3 bases are TGTGCCAGCAGCTTGGACAGGGTTGGAAATGGCTACACCTTC.